This is a list of T cell receptor beta chains from one sample in a study of T cell changes during pregnancy in multiple sclerosis. Clones were read by immunoSEQ multiplex PCR, and TCRdb kept only the in-frame ones, dropping some. The sample records over 35,000 clones, 91% being singletons. The material sequenced was CD8+ T cells from peripheral blood mononuclear cells, taken before pregnancy. All receptors come from a female donor with multiple sclerosis, enrolled in a pregnancy study. Both conserved end residues are part of each CDR3. The order of the fields is D gene, clone size, V gene, J gene, CDR3 protein, CDR3 DNA. A D gene is named only where the DNA matches it firmly. Size tells how often a clone was seen (once, few, many) or the class of an expanded clone, and some rows leave it out.

d_gene: NA; abundance: NA; v_gene: TRBV14; j_gene: TRBJ2-1; CDR3aa: CASSHASTGALNEQFF; CDR3nt: TGTGCCAGCAGCCACGCTAGTACGGGTGCTCTCAATGAGCAGTTCTTC
d_gene: NA; abundance: once; v_gene: TRBV5-1; j_gene: TRBJ1-2; CDR3aa: CASSRGWESDYGYTF; CDR3nt: TGCGCCAGCAGCAGAGGGTGGGAGTCGGACTATGGCTACACCTTC
d_gene: TRBD1; abundance: NA; v_gene: TRBV10-3; j_gene: TRBJ2-3; CDR3aa: CAIGYGGTGAADTQYF; CDR3nt: TGTGCCATCGGTTATGGCGGGACAGGGGCGGCAGATACGCAGTATTTT
d_gene: NA; abundance: NA; v_gene: TRBV7-2; j_gene: TRBJ2-3; CDR3aa: CASSLATGFKAADTQYF; CDR3nt: TGTGCCAGCAGCTTAGCTACAGGATTTAAGGCCGCAGATACGCAGTATTTT
d_gene: NA; abundance: NA; v_gene: TRBV7-8; j_gene: TRBJ1-3; CDR3aa: CASTGHYFGNTIYF; CDR3nt: TGTGCCAGCACCGGACATTATTTTGGAAACACCATATATTTT
d_gene: TRBD1; abundance: few; v_gene: TRBV4-3; j_gene: TRBJ1-5; CDR3aa: CASSQGGTGRDQPQHF; CDR3nt: TGCGCCAGCAGCCAAGGCGGGACAGGTAGGGATCAGCCCCAGCATTTT
d_gene: NA; abundance: NA; v_gene: TRBV6-1; j_gene: TRBJ2-7; CDR3aa: CASSDIYRDSYEQYF; CDR3nt: TGTGCCAGCAGTGATATTTACAGGGACTCCTACGAGCAGTACTTC
d_gene: NA; abundance: NA; v_gene: TRBV6-5; j_gene: TRBJ2-1; CDR3aa: CASSYSRGNEQFF; CDR3nt: TGTGCCAGCAGTTACTCTCGGGGGAATGAGCAGTTCTTC
d_gene: NA; abundance: NA; v_gene: TRBV9; j_gene: TRBJ2-2; CDR3aa: CASSVSANTGELFF; CDR3nt: TGTGCCAGCAGCGTATCAGCGAACACCGGGGAGCTGTTTTTT
d_gene: TRBD2; abundance: NA; v_gene: TRBV5-1; j_gene: TRBJ2-2; CDR3aa: CASSTSGGNTGELFF; CDR3nt: TGCGCCAGCAGCACTAGCGGGGGGAACACCGGGGAGCTGTTTTTT
d_gene: TRBD1; abundance: few; v_gene: TRBV11-2; j_gene: TRBJ2-7; CDR3aa: CASSLDGTGGLLSSYEQYF; CDR3nt: TGTGCCAGCAGCTTAGATGGGACAGGGGGTCTCCTTAGCTCCTACGAGCAGTACTTC
d_gene: TRBD1; abundance: NA; v_gene: TRBV7-9; j_gene: TRBJ1-2; CDR3aa: CASIPDRGSLGGYTF; CDR3nt: TGTGCCAGCATCCCCGACAGGGGAAGCCTGGGCGGCTACACCTTC
d_gene: NA; abundance: NA; v_gene: TRBV28; j_gene: TRBJ2-7; CDR3aa: CASSLRMTANEQYF; CDR3nt: TGTGCCAGCAGCCTAAGGATGACAGCCAACGAGCAGTACTTC
d_gene: TRBD2; abundance: NA; v_gene: TRBV27; j_gene: TRBJ2-1; CDR3aa: CASRRTSGTGVFF; CDR3nt: TGTGCCAGTAGGCGGACTAGCGGTACCGGTGTATTCTTC
d_gene: NA; abundance: few; v_gene: TRBV28; j_gene: TRBJ1-2; CDR3aa: CASRQNMRYGYTF; CDR3nt: TGTGCCAGCAGGCAGAATATGCGGTATGGCTACACCTTC
d_gene: NA; abundance: NA; v_gene: TRBV7-9; j_gene: TRBJ2-7; CDR3aa: CASSLGQGNYEQYF; CDR3nt: TGTGCCAGCAGCTTAGGGCAGGGCAACTACGAGCAGTACTTC
d_gene: TRBD1; abundance: NA; v_gene: TRBV5-1; j_gene: TRBJ2-7; CDR3aa: CASSLAPGQGADEQYF; CDR3nt: TGCGCCAGCAGCTTGGCCCCGGGACAGGGGGCGGACGAGCAGTACTTC
d_gene: TRBD2; abundance: NA; v_gene: TRBV15; j_gene: TRBJ2-7; CDR3aa: CATSLAGGYEQYF; CDR3nt: TGTGCCACCTCCTTAGCGGGAGGCTACGAGCAGTACTTC
d_gene: TRBD1; abundance: NA; v_gene: TRBV7-9; j_gene: TRBJ2-6; CDR3aa: CASSLGQGVGANVLTF; CDR3nt: TGTGCCAGCAGCTTAGGCCAGGGGGTGGGGGCCAACGTCCTGACTTTC
d_gene: NA; abundance: NA; v_gene: TRBV21-1; j_gene: TRBJ1-2; CDR3aa: CASSSRDRVVDGYTF; CDR3nt: TGTGCCAGCAGCAGCCGGGACAGGGTAGTGGATGGCTACACCTTC
d_gene: NA; abundance: NA; v_gene: TRBV5-6; j_gene: TRBJ2-3; CDR3aa: CASSFLRGKNTDTQYF; CDR3nt: TGTGCCAGCAGCTTTCTTCGCGGGAAGAACACAGATACGCAGTATTTT
d_gene: TRBD1; abundance: NA; v_gene: TRBV11-2; j_gene: TRBJ2-7; CDR3aa: CASSSPGQSEIHEQYF; CDR3nt: TGTGCCAGCAGCTCCCCGGGACAGTCTGAGATACACGAGCAGTACTTC
d_gene: TRBD2; abundance: NA; v_gene: TRBV5-1; j_gene: TRBJ2-1; CDR3aa: CASSLALAGAYNEQFF; CDR3nt: TGCGCCAGCAGCTTGGCTCTAGCGGGAGCCTACAATGAGCAGTTCTTC
d_gene: TRBD1; abundance: NA; v_gene: TRBV2; j_gene: TRBJ1-5; CDR3aa: CASNSGTGGIQPQHF; CDR3nt: TGTGCCAGCAATTCCGGGACAGGGGGCATACAGCCCCAGCATTTT
d_gene: TRBD1; abundance: NA; v_gene: TRBV28; j_gene: TRBJ2-7; CDR3aa: CASSLQRQGVYEQYF; CDR3nt: TGTGCCAGCAGTTTACAAAGACAGGGGGTCTACGAGCAGTACTTC
d_gene: NA; abundance: once; v_gene: TRBV7-8; j_gene: TRBJ1-5; CDR3aa: CASSLIGTINQPQHF; CDR3nt: TGTGCCAGCAGCCTAATCGGGACTATTAATCAGCCCCAGCATTTT
d_gene: TRBD2; abundance: NA; v_gene: TRBV5-1; j_gene: TRBJ2-1; CDR3aa: CASSSRETSGINEQFF; CDR3nt: TGCGCCAGCAGTTCACGGGAGACTAGCGGGATTAATGAGCAGTTCTTC
d_gene: TRBD2; abundance: medium-sized; v_gene: TRBV2; j_gene: TRBJ2-3; CDR3aa: CASRPSGSGGDTQYF; CDR3nt: TGTGCCAGCAGACCCAGCGGGAGCGGGGGGGATACGCAGTATTTT
d_gene: TRBD2; abundance: once; v_gene: TRBV5-4; j_gene: TRBJ2-1; CDR3aa: CASMGLAGNEQFF; CDR3nt: TGTGCCAGCATGGGTCTAGCGGGCAATGAGCAGTTCTTC
d_gene: TRBD2; abundance: once; v_gene: TRBV4-1; j_gene: TRBJ2-1; CDR3aa: CASSHGREGVYEQFF; CDR3nt: TGCGCCAGCAGCCACGGGCGGGAGGGCGTCTATGAGCAGTTCTTC
d_gene: TRBD2; abundance: NA; v_gene: TRBV2; j_gene: TRBJ2-2; CDR3aa: CASSEEGSSGSRIGELFF; CDR3nt: TGTGCCAGCAGTGAAGAAGGGTCTAGCGGGAGTAGGATCGGGGAGCTGTTTTTT
d_gene: NA; abundance: NA; v_gene: TRBV4-2; j_gene: TRBJ2-3; CDR3aa: CASSPMEGDTQYF; CDR3nt: TGTGCCAGCAGCCCCATGGAGGGAGATACGCAGTATTTT
d_gene: NA; abundance: once; v_gene: TRBV30; j_gene: TRBJ2-6; CDR3aa: CAWSAGRGANVLTF; CDR3nt: TGTGCCTGGAGTGCAGGGCGGGGGGCCAACGTCCTGACTTTC
d_gene: NA; abundance: few; v_gene: TRBV6-6; j_gene: TRBJ2-5; CDR3aa: CASSYTGDQETQYF; CDR3nt: TGTGCCAGCAGTTATACGGGGGACCAAGAGACCCAGTACTTC
d_gene: TRBD2; abundance: NA; v_gene: TRBV7-9; j_gene: TRBJ2-2; CDR3aa: CASGETSGGGELFF; CDR3nt: TGTGCCAGCGGGGAGACTAGCGGAGGGGGGGAGCTGTTTTTT
d_gene: TRBD1; abundance: NA; v_gene: TRBV29-1; j_gene: TRBJ1-5; CDR3aa: CSVGTGASNQPQHF; CDR3nt: TGCAGCGTCGGGACAGGGGCCAGCAATCAGCCCCAGCATTTT
d_gene: TRBD2; abundance: once; v_gene: TRBV23-1; j_gene: TRBJ2-2; CDR3aa: CASSTQREAHTGELFF; CDR3nt: TGCGCCAGCAGTACCCAGCGGGAGGCCCACACCGGGGAGCTGTTTTTT
d_gene: NA; abundance: NA; v_gene: TRBV19; j_gene: TRBJ2-7; CDR3aa: CASSIGGYYEQYF; CDR3nt: TGTGCCAGTAGTATAGGAGGGTACTACGAGCAGTACTTC
d_gene: NA; abundance: NA; v_gene: TRBV29-1; j_gene: TRBJ2-1; CDR3aa: CSVQGGGYNEQFF; CDR3nt: TGCAGCGTTCAGGGAGGAGGCTACAATGAGCAGTTCTTC
d_gene: TRBD2; abundance: NA; v_gene: TRBV7-6; j_gene: TRBJ2-7; CDR3aa: CASSLRGLAGVGGGDEQYF; CDR3nt: TGTGCCAGCAGCTTACGGGGACTAGCGGGAGTGGGGGGTGGAGACGAGCAGTACTTC
d_gene: NA; abundance: NA; v_gene: TRBV10-3; j_gene: TRBJ1-5; CDR3aa: CAISDGGPQPQHF; CDR3nt: TGTGCCATCAGTGATGGGGGCCCTCAGCCCCAGCATTTT
d_gene: TRBD2; abundance: NA; v_gene: TRBV13; j_gene: TRBJ2-7; CDR3aa: CASSLGMAGVVHEQYF; CDR3nt: TGTGCCAGCAGCTTAGGGATGGCGGGGGTGGTCCACGAGCAGTACTTC
d_gene: NA; abundance: NA; v_gene: TRBV5-1; j_gene: TRBJ1-2; CDR3aa: CASSLDLGAAYGYTF; CDR3nt: TGCGCCAGCAGCTTGGATTTGGGGGCGGCCTATGGCTACACCTTC
d_gene: NA; abundance: NA; v_gene: TRBV9; j_gene: TRBJ2-1; CDR3aa: CASSVLASSYNEQFF; CDR3nt: TGTGCCAGCAGCGTTCTAGCTAGCTCCTACAATGAGCAGTTCTTC
d_gene: TRBD1; abundance: NA; v_gene: TRBV9; j_gene: TRBJ1-5; CDR3aa: CASSATGDSNQPQHF; CDR3nt: TGTGCCAGCAGCGCGACAGGGGACAGCAATCAGCCCCAGCATTTT